Listed here are 31 T cell receptor beta chains from one sample, sequenced in a study of cytomegalovirus exposure and HLA in healthy donors. The PCR had 60 Vbeta and 13 Jbeta primers. Libraries were prepared by immunoSEQ multiplex PCR; TCRdb keeps only in-frame clonotypes and omits some of them. Here the sample spans some 90,000 clones, approximately 80% being singletons. Material for sequencing was PBMCs. The receptors shown here come from a woman between 65 and 79 years old in good health and CMV-seropositive.

The genes are TRBV19 and TRBJ1-5, with D unresolved. Germline CDR1 LNHDA, CDR2 SQIVND (reference sequence). The germline V and J ends were trimmed by 5 bases and 8 bases, with 10 bases remaining between them. This CDR3 spans 12 amino acids. The CDR3 region has the DNA TGTGCCAGTAGTTATTTGAGGGAGCCCCAGCATTTT. Translation: CASSYLREPQHF.

J is TRBJ1-5 and V is TRBV18; 11 bases align to TRBD1. Trimming at V came to 3 bases and at J to 4 bases, leaving 5 bases not matched to a gene. This CDR3 region has 16 residues. The germline V gene encodes CDR1 KGHSH and CDR2 LQKENI. The CDR3 region has the DNA TGTGCCAGCTCACCCGGGACAGGGGGAGGAAATCAGCCCCAGCATTTT. Its protein product is CASSPGTGGGNQPQHF.

This clone was counted only a few times. The rearrangement links TRBV5-4 to TRBJ2-2, with a tentative D call TRBD2 (6 bases). This CDR3 region has 15 residues. V was shortened by 2 bases and J by 4 bases, with 12 bases between the two germline ends. Germline V gene data show CDR1 as SGHNT and CDR2 as YYREEE (reference sequence). In nucleotides, the CDR3 is TGTGCCAGCAGCTTTCTCCGGGAGAGCACCGGGGAGCTGTTTTTT. Residues: CASSFLRESTGELFF.

The V call is TRBV7-8, the J call TRBJ2-5; a weak D match, TRBD1 (6 bases). V was cut by 5 bases and J by 2 bases, with 9 bases left in between. Germline lookup yields CDR1 SGHVS and CDR2 FQNEAQ. The CDR3 runs to 13 residues. DNA of the CDR3: TGTGCCAGCAGCAAGGACAGTCAAGAGACCCAGTACTTC. This codes for CASSKDSQETQYF.

The chain has TRBV2 and TRBJ2-6, with D tentatively TRBD2 (5 bases). This CDR3 has 16 residues. Per the germline V gene, CDR1 is SNHLY and CDR2 is FYNNEI. Between the trimmed V and J ends, which lost 6 bases and 4 bases, there was a span of 16 bases. This CDR3 is CASRKTRDPGANVLTF. The DNA of the CDR3 is TGTGCCAGCAGAAAAACCCGGGATCCCGGGGCCAACGTCCTGACTTTC.

V is TRBV7-6 and J is TRBJ2-7, with D possibly TRBD1 on 5 matching bases. With 5 bases removed from V and 1 base from J, the gap between germline ends came to 12 bases. The CDR3 is 14 amino acids. CDR1 SGHVS and CDR2 FNYEAQ come from the germline V gene. The DNA for the CDR3 is TGTGCCAGCAGCCCCCGCGACAGTTCCTACGAGCAGTACTTC. Translating gives CASSPRDSSYEQYF.

The CDR3 region is CASSSDSNYGYTF. CDR3 bases: TGTGCCAGCAGTTCGGACAGCAACTATGGCTACACCTTC. V and J are TRBV28 and TRBJ1-2, with D perhaps matching TRBD1 (6 bases). Germline V gene data show CDR1 as MDHEN and CDR2 as SYDVKM. The CDR3 contains 13 residues. V was shortened by 4 bases and J by 2 bases, with 8 bases between the two germline ends.

The CDR3 is CASSVAGTAVNNEQFF. CDR3 nucleotide sequence: TGTGCCAGCAGCGTAGCCGGGACAGCGGTCAACAATGAGCAGTTCTTC. The rearrangement uses TRBV9 and TRBJ2-1; 7 bases are a match to TRBD1. V lost 0 bases and J lost 5; bases outside the gene matches: 8. The CDR3 is 16 residues long. The germline gives CDR1 SGDLS, CDR2 YYNGEE. Combining the CDR3 with reference TRBV9 and TRBJ2-1 gives the whole variable domain DSGVTQTPKHLITATGQRVTLRCSPRSGDLSVYWYQQSLDQGLQFLIQYYNGEERAKGNILERFSAQQFPDLHSELNLSSLELGDSALYFCASSVAGTAVNNEQFFGPGTRLTVL.

The V gene is TRBV5-1, the J gene TRBJ1-2; 8 bases align to TRBD1. V lost 0 bases and J lost 2; bases outside the gene matches: 3. The CDR3 is 15 amino acids. Germline CDR1 reads SGHRS; CDR2 reads YFSETQ. The chain's CDR3 is CASSLVGTGNYGYTF. CDR3 coding DNA: TGCGCCAGCAGCTTGGTTGGGACAGGAAACTATGGCTACACCTTC.

The chain uses TRBV7-9 and TRBJ2-7, with 10 bases identical to TRBD2. Germline-derived CDR1 and CDR2 are SEHNR and FQNEAQ (reference sequence). The CDR3 extends over 14 amino acids. The trim removed 5 bases at V and 5 bases at J, leaving 6 bases unmatched. The DNA of the CDR3 is TGTGCCAGCAGCCCTAGCGGGAGAGGAGACGAGCAGTACTTC. This codes for CASSPSGRGDEQYF.

V is TRBV5-6 and J is TRBJ1-2; 7 bases map to TRBD1. Germline CDR1 is SGHDT and CDR2 is YYEEEE. The CDR3 length is 14 residues. The J segment lost 4 bases and the V segment lost 3 bases, leaving 6 bases of the junction unmatched. CDR3 loop: CASSSKGQRYGYTF. CDR3 nucleotide sequence: TGTGCCAGCAGCTCCAAGGGACAGCGCTATGGCTACACCTTC.

The chain is built from TRBV7-2 and TRBJ2-7; tentative D call: TRBD2 (5 bases). The CDR3 consists of 14 residues. In germline, CDR1 is SGHTA, CDR2 FQGNSA. V was pared by 6 bases and J by 4 bases, with 16 bases between. The CDR3 DNA sequence: TGTGCCAGCAGTCCGGAGACTAACCGTTACGAGCAGTACTTC. Translating it yields CASSPETNRYEQYF.

The rearrangement uses TRBV5-1 and TRBJ2-5; 13 positions match TRBD2. The CDR3 totals 16 residues. V lost 3 bases, J lost 1 base, and 3 bases stayed unmatched. Germline CDR1 is SGHRS and CDR2 is YFSETQ. CDR3 nucleotide sequence: TGCGCCAGCAGCTGGACTAGCGGGAGAGTCCAAGAGACCCAGTACTTC. Translating it yields CASSWTSGRVQETQYF.

The rearrangement links TRBV4-2 to TRBJ2-2; the match to TRBD2 covers 10 bases. V lost 1 base to trimming and J lost 1 base; unmatched junction nucleotides: 0. The CDR3 is 16 residues long. Germline CDR1 and CDR2: LGHNA and YNFKEQ. The chain's CDR3 is CASSQGTSGNTGELFF. CDR3 DNA: TGTGCCAGCAGCCAAGGGACTAGCGGGAACACCGGGGAGCTGTTTTTT.

V usage is TRBV7-2 and J usage is TRBJ2-1; the match to TRBD2 covers 9 bases. With 2 bases clipped from V and 4 bases from J, the junction kept 3 bases outside the gene matches. The CDR3 has 15 residues. Germline CDR1 and CDR2: SGHTA and FQGNSA. Here the CDR3 DNA reads TGTGCCAGCAGCTTATCACTAGCGGGTTACAATGAGCAGTTCTTC. Translated: CASSLSLAGYNEQFF.

The genes are TRBV11-3 and TRBJ2-3; 12 bases line up with TRBD2. Looked up from germline, CDR1 is SGHNT and CDR2 is YENEEA. V gave up 4 bases and J gave up 2 bases; unmatched junction bases: 4. This CDR3 comprises 16 residues. The CDR3 DNA is TGTGCCAGCAGCTGGACTAGCGGGGCCACCACAGATACGCAGTATTTT. The encoded protein is CASSWTSGATTDTQYF.

V and J are TRBV27 and TRBJ2-3; 12 nucleotides match TRBD2. Trimming removed 6 bases from V and 3 bases from J; junction bases left unmatched: 13. The CDR3 spans 18 residues. Germline loops: CDR1 MNHEY, CDR2 SMNVEV (reference sequence). CDR3 in DNA: TGTGCCAGCAGGCAAGGGTCTAGCGGGAGGGCGCGGACAGATACGCAGTATTTT. It is translated as CASRQGSSGRARTDTQYF.

The V gene is TRBV5-1, the J gene TRBJ2-5, with 7 bases lining up with TRBD1. The CDR3 is made up of 14 amino acids. Trimming at V came to 3 bases and at J to 1 base, leaving 3 bases not matched to a gene. Germline V CDR1 and CDR2: SGHRS, YFSETQ. The CDR3 bases are TGCGCCAGCAGCTCCCGACAGGGCCAAGAGACCCAGTACTTC. Protein sequence: CASSSRQGQETQYF.

The rearrangement joins TRBV7-2 to TRBJ2-7; a weak D match, TRBD2 (6 bases). The CDR3 is made up of 17 amino acids. Germline assignment: CDR1 SGHTA and CDR2 FQGNSA. Between the trimmed V and J ends, which lost 1 base and 7 bases, there was a span of 23 bases. The CDR3 loop is CASSLGRFDRERREQYF. In nucleotides, the CDR3 is TGTGCCAGCAGCTTAGGTCGTTTCGATCGGGAGCGAAGGGAGCAGTACTTC.

The V and J genes are TRBV6-5 and TRBJ2-1, with 13 bases fitting TRBD2. The germline gives CDR1 MNHEY, CDR2 SVGAGI. The CDR3 loop spans 15 amino acids. V lost 4 bases and J lost 4; bases outside the gene matches: 1. In DNA, the CDR3 is TGTGCCAGCAGTTCACTAGCGGGAGGGTACAATGAGCAGTTCTTC. It codes for CASSSLAGGYNEQFF.

This clone was detected a few times. The chain combines TRBV7-9 with TRBJ2-1; 8 bases map to TRBD2. Germline CDR1 SEHNR, CDR2 FQNEAQ (reference sequence). The CDR3 spans 14 residues. Germline trimming cut 7 bases from V and 8 bases from J; bases unmatched to any gene: 10. The DNA of the CDR3 is TGTGCCAGCAAATCGGGACTAGTGATCGATGAGCAGTTCTTC. Protein sequence: CASKSGLVIDEQFF. The full variable domain, in which reference TRBV7-9 and TRBJ2-1 provide the parts outside the CDR3, is DTGVSQNPRHKITKRGQNVTFRCDPISEHNRLYWYRQTLGQGPEFLTYFQNEAQLEKSRLLSDRFSAERPKGSFSTLEIQRTEQGDSAMYLCASKSGLVIDEQFFGPGTRLTVL.

This rearrangement joins TRBV19 to TRBJ1-4, with D possibly TRBD1 on 6 matching bases. Deletions cut 8 bases from V and 0 bases from J, with 16 bases between. The CDR3 contains 16 residues. CDR1 is LNHDA, CDR2 SQIVND, per germline (reference sequence). CDR3 loop: CASRMDRAATNEKLFF. The DNA for the CDR3 is TGTGCCAGTCGGATGGACAGAGCTGCAACTAATGAAAAACTGTTTTTT.

J is TRBJ1-4 and V is TRBV4-1; D ambiguous. CDR3 length: 16 residues. V was trimmed by 0 bases and J by 3 bases, leaving 11 bases between them. Germline V gene data show CDR1 as MGHRA and CDR2 as YSYEKL. CDR3 protein: CASSQEEGPANEKLFF. CDR3 nucleotide sequence: TGCGCCAGCAGCCAAGAGGAGGGTCCAGCTAATGAAAAACTGTTTTTT.

The V call is TRBV9, the J call TRBJ2-5, with 10 bases that match TRBD1. The last part of the DNA fits TRBJ2-7 better; the J call may be wrong. This CDR3 contains 15 residues. The V gene's germline CDR1 is SGDLS and CDR2 YYNGEE. Here the CDR3 DNA reads TGTGCCAGCAGCTCCGGGACAGGGGTTGGAGGCGAGCAGTACTTC. Amino acid sequence: CASSSGTGVGGEQYF.

This chain connects TRBV30 to TRBJ2-2; D is perhaps TRBD1 (6 bases). The germline V gene has CDR1 GTSNPN and CDR2 SVGIG (reference sequence). The length of the CDR3 is 12 residues. This chain's CDR3 is CGGGQNTGELFF. The CDR3 coding sequence is TGTGGTGGGGGACAGAACACCGGGGAGCTGTTTTTT.

The chain employs TRBV6-4 and TRBJ1-6; D unresolved. Deletions cut 6 bases from V and 7 bases from J, with 13 bases between. In germline, CDR1 is MRHNA, CDR2 SNTAGT. The CDR3 loop spans 14 amino acids. CDR3 residues: CASSPSPGNSPLHF. The CDR3 DNA reads TGTGCCAGCAGCCCTTCTCCGGGGAATTCACCCCTCCACTTT.

The gene calls are TRBV29-1 and TRBJ1-5; 7 bases line up with TRBD1. Germline-derived CDR1 and CDR2 are SQVTM and ANQGSEA. With 6 bases clipped from V and 2 bases from J, the junction kept 10 bases outside the gene matches. The CDR3 consists of 15 residues. The CDR3 loop reads CSVATGAGGNQPQHF. Written as DNA, the CDR3 is TGCAGCGTAGCAACAGGGGCCGGGGGCAATCAGCCCCAGCATTTT. Full variable domain (remainder filled in from reference TRBV29-1 and TRBJ1-5): SAVISQKPSRDICQRGTSLTIQCQVDSQVTMMFWYRQQPGQSLTLIATANQGSEATYESGFVIDKFPISRPNLTFSTLTVSNMSPEDSSIYLCSVATGAGGNQPQHFGDGTRLSIL.

This chain links TRBV5-1 with TRBJ2-5; 10 positions agree with TRBD2. V lost 4 bases to trimming and J lost 4 bases; unmatched junction nucleotides: 7. The CDR3 contains 15 residues. Per germline, CDR1 SGHRS and CDR2 YFSETQ. CDR3 nucleotides: TGCGCCAGCAGCCCAGCCGGGACTAGCGTAGAGACCCAGTACTTC. Translation: CASSPAGTSVETQYF. Filled out from reference TRBV5-1 and TRBJ2-5, the complete variable domain reads KAGVTQTPRYLIKTRGQQVTLSCSPISGHRSVSWYQQTPGQGLQFLFEYFSETQRNKGNFPGRFSGRQFSNSRSEMNVSTLELGDSALYLCASSPAGTSVETQYFGPGTRLLVL.

The CDR3 protein is CASSLGGVETEAFF. The CDR3 nucleotides read TGTGCCAGCAGTCTGGGGGGGGTCGAGACTGAAGCTTTCTTT. The chain carries TRBV9 and TRBJ1-1; perhaps TRBD1 as D (5 bases). Germline V gives CDR1 SGDLS, CDR2 YYNGEE. The CDR3 is made up of 14 amino acids. V lost 5 bases to trimming and J lost 5 bases, with 16 bases between them.

The rearrangement uses TRBV7-2 and TRBJ2-7, with TRBD1 identical over 9 bases. The CDR3 consists of 14 residues. Germline V gives CDR1 SGHTA, CDR2 FQGNSA. Trimming cost V 3 bases and J 5 bases; bases outside gene matches: 5. CDR3 in amino acids: CASSFDRGGNEQYF. Here the CDR3 DNA reads TGTGCCAGCAGCTTCGACAGGGGGGGGAACGAGCAGTACTTC.

The gene calls are TRBV19 and TRBJ2-5; the D gene is possibly TRBD2 (5 bases). CDR1 is LNHDA, CDR2 SQIVND, per germline (reference sequence). Trimming removed 3 bases from V and 5 bases from J, with 13 bases in between. The CDR3 sequence is 14 residues long. CDR3 in DNA: TGTGCCAGTAGTATCTCAGCGGTAGGGGAGACCCAGTACTTC. Translated, it gives CASSISAVGETQYF.